This entry lists 18 T cell receptor beta chains sequenced from one sample in a study of beta chain features in type 1 diabetes. Every isolated RNA sample was fully reverse transcribed, so sequencing captured expressed TCRB transcripts. Libraries were prepared by immunoSEQ multiplex PCR; TCRdb keeps only in-frame clonotypes and omits some of them. The sample lists under 350,000 clones; 24% were seen once. Study findings and constraints: In every one of the four CD4+ subsets, TCRB CDR3s were moderately but significantly shorter in Type 1 diabetes patients.

Their cognate antigens are unknown. What was sequenced was naive CD4+ T cells from blood. The receptors stem from a woman in her thirties with type 1 diabetes.

This clone turned up a few times. This rearrangement joins TRBV5-1 to TRBJ1-1; D gene uncertain. The CDR3 is 14 amino acids. Germline V gives CDR1 SGHRS, CDR2 YFSETQ. V lost 5 bases and J 0 bases, leaving 11 bases between the germline ends. The CDR3 bases are TGCGCCAGCAGGAGAGACTTCATGAACACTGAAGCTTTCTTT. This gives the protein CASRRDFMNTEAFF.

This clone has more than one count but fewer than ten. The chain has TRBV18 and TRBJ2-7; 8 positions agree with TRBD1. In germline, CDR1 is KGHSH, CDR2 LQKENI. There are 14 residues in the CDR3. Germline trimming cut 4 bases from V and 2 bases from J; bases unmatched to any gene: 4. CDR3 nucleotides: TGTGCCAGCTCACTTAGGGACAGGACCTACGAGCAGTACTTC. It codes for CASSLRDRTYEQYF.

The chain has TRBV7-2 and TRBJ1-5; tentative D call: TRBD1 (6 bases). The germline V and J ends were trimmed by 1 base and 5 bases, with 15 bases remaining between them. There are 16 residues in the CDR3. Germline loops: CDR1 SGHTA, CDR2 FQGNSA. The CDR3, as DNA: TGTGCCAGCAGCTTAGGGGTCGGCAGGGGCGATCAGCCCCAGCATTTT. Translating it yields CASSLGVGRGDQPQHF.

This clone was seen a handful of times. The rearrangement joins TRBV4-1 to TRBJ2-7; 7 positions agree with TRBD1. The CDR3 extends over 15 amino acids. Germline V gene sequence: CDR1 MGHRA, CDR2 YSYEKL. The V segment lost 0 bases and the J segment 5 bases; nucleotides outside the gene matches: 7. The CDR3 here is CASSQERQGSDEQYF. The CDR3 nucleotides read TGCGCCAGCAGCCAAGAAAGACAGGGATCTGACGAGCAGTACTTC.

The CDR3 is CSVSIAGGTTGELFF. CDR3 nucleotide sequence: TGCAGCGTTTCGATAGCGGGAGGAACGACCGGGGAGCTGTTTTTT. V gene TRBV29-1 combines with J gene TRBJ2-2; the match to TRBD2 covers 10 bases. J was trimmed by 5 bases and V by 5 bases; bases with no gene match: 8. Germline CDR1 reads SQVTM; CDR2 reads ANQGSEA. This CDR3 is 15 amino acids long.

This chain links TRBV30 with TRBJ2-2, with D possibly matching TRBD2 (5 bases). The germline V gene encodes CDR1 GTSNPN and CDR2 SVGIG (reference sequence). V lost 3 bases to trimming and J lost 5 bases, with 13 bases between them. The CDR3 spans 14 residues. The chain's CDR3 is CAWRPYPGTGELFF. CDR3 nucleotide sequence: TGTGCCTGGAGACCCTATCCGGGGACCGGGGAGCTGTTTTTT.

The sample holds one count of this clone. The chain uses TRBV7-9 and TRBJ2-2; the D is unclear. CDR3 length: 15 amino acids. CDR1 and CDR2 (germline): SEHNR, FQNEAQ (reference sequence). V dropped 2 bases and J dropped 2 bases, with 9 bases sitting between them. This chain's CDR3 is CASSLRSLNTGELFF. In nucleotides, the CDR3 is TGTGCCAGCAGCTTACGGAGTCTTAACACCGGGGAGCTGTTTTTT. Full variable domain (missing parts from reference TRBV7-9 and TRBJ2-2): DTGVSQNPRHKITKRGQNVTFRCDPISEHNRLYWYRQTLGQGPEFLTYFQNEAQLEKSRLLSDRFSAERPKGSFSTLEIQRTEQGDSAMYLCASSLRSLNTGELFFGEGSRLTVL.

This clone has only a few counts. The rearrangement joins TRBV28 to TRBJ2-5, with 8 bases aligning to TRBD1. CDR1 and CDR2 (germline): MDHEN, SYDVKM. The CDR3 has 15 residues. The V and J ends lost 5 bases and 3 bases, in that order; junction bases with no gene match: 8. The CDR3 nucleotides are TGTGCCAGCAGTCTTGCGGGACAGGCGGAAGAGACCCAGTACTTC. This encodes CASSLAGQAEETQYF.

The V and J genes are TRBV9 and TRBJ2-1, with 8 nucleotides matching TRBD2. Trimming cost V 4 bases and J 7 bases; bases outside gene matches: 10. From germline, CDR1 is SGDLS and CDR2 YYNGEE. This CDR3 has 15 amino acids. As DNA, the CDR3 is TGTGCCAGCAGCCGGTTTTCGGGAGGGCCGAATGAGCAGTTCTTC. It specifies CASSRFSGGPNEQFF.

The chain links TRBV9 to TRBJ2-1; 7 bases fit TRBD2. The CDR3 spans 14 residues. The germline CDR1 and CDR2 sequences are SGDLS and YYNGEE. Germline trimming cut 0 bases from V and 9 bases from J; bases unmatched to any gene: 6. The CDR3 DNA follows: TGTGCCAGCAGCGTAGCTGTCGGACTAGGTGAGCAGTTCTTC. Residues: CASSVAVGLGEQFF. Variable domain in full (rest from reference TRBV9 and TRBJ2-1): DSGVTQTPKHLITATGQRVTLRCSPRSGDLSVYWYQQSLDQGLQFLIQYYNGEERAKGNILERFSAQQFPDLHSELNLSSLELGDSALYFCASSVAVGLGEQFFGPGTRLTVL.

This rearrangement joins TRBV2 to TRBJ2-7; D not resolved. CDR1 SNHLY and CDR2 FYNNEI come from the germline V gene. The V and J ends lost 5 bases and 2 bases respectively, with 7 bases between them. The CDR3 is 12 residues long. The CDR3 region has the DNA TGTGCCAGCAGTACTGACACCTACGAGCAGTACTTC. Amino acid sequence: CASSTDTYEQYF.

The chain uses TRBV25-1 and TRBJ2-5; the D gene is possibly TRBD2 (5 bases). Matching the DNA end better, TRBJ2-7 makes the J call doubtful. CDR1 is MGHDK and CDR2 is SYGVNS in the germline V gene. This CDR3 has 12 amino acids. DNA of the CDR3: TGTGCCAGTCTTCGACTAACCTACGAGCAGTACTTC. It is translated as CASLRLTYEQYF.

This clone has more than one count but fewer than ten. The chain has TRBV6-1 and TRBJ2-1; 9 nucleotides match TRBD2. Trimming took 6 bases from V and 6 from J; bases not matched to a gene: 9. The length of the CDR3 is 15 residues. Germline V CDR1 and CDR2: MNHNS, SASEGT. The CDR3 reads CASRVPGLARNEQFF. CDR3 DNA sequence: TGTGCCAGCAGAGTACCGGGACTAGCTCGCAATGAGCAGTTCTTC.

This clone was seen only a few times. The chain carries TRBV4-1 and TRBJ2-7; D is perhaps TRBD1 (6 bases). The ends were cut back, 3 bases at V and 2 bases at J, with 11 bases in the middle. CDR1 and CDR2 from the germline V gene are MGHRA and YSYEKL. This CDR3 has 14 residues. CDR3 sequence (DNA): TGCGCCAGCAGCCACATCAGGGGAACCTACGAGCAGTACTTC. Translating gives CASSHIRGTYEQYF.

This clone has more than one count but fewer than ten. V and J are TRBV29-1 and TRBJ2-7; TRBD2 aligns across 14 bases. Germline V gene lookup returns CDR1 SQVTM and CDR2 ANQGSEA. J was trimmed by 7 bases and V by 6 bases; bases with no gene match: 8. This CDR3 has 14 residues. CDR3 sequence: CSVVRTSGRLEQYF. In DNA form, the CDR3 reads TGCAGCGTGGTAAGGACTAGCGGGAGGCTTGAGCAGTACTTC.

V usage is TRBV5-1 and J usage is TRBJ2-7; maybe TRBD1 (5 bases). Trimming cost V 4 bases and J 1 base, with 12 bases left between them. The CDR3 is 14 residues long. The germline V gene encodes CDR1 SGHRS and CDR2 YFSETQ. CDR3 nucleotide sequence: TGCGCCAGCAGCGACACTCAGGGTTCCTACGAGCAGTACTTC. Translated, it gives CASSDTQGSYEQYF.

This rearrangement joins TRBV5-6 to TRBJ1-2; 7 nucleotides align to TRBD1. V lost 3 bases to trimming and J lost 4 bases; unmatched junction nucleotides: 6. Germline lookup yields CDR1 SGHDT and CDR2 YYEEEE. This CDR3 has 14 amino acids. CDR3 loop: CASSSQGVSYGYTF. The CDR3 region has the DNA TGTGCCAGCAGCTCCCAGGGGGTGTCCTATGGCTACACCTTC. The entire variable domain, with the rest obtained from reference TRBV5-6 and TRBJ1-2, is as follows: DAGVTQSPTHLIKTRGQQVTLRCSPKSGHDTVSWYQQALGQGPQFIFQYYEEEERQRGNFPDRFSGHQFPNYSSELNVNALLLGDSALYLCASSSQGVSYGYTFGSGTRLTVV.

V gene TRBV5-1 combines with J gene TRBJ1-4; D call uncertain. Trimming left V 0 bases short and J 8 bases short, with 11 bases between. Germline V CDR1 and CDR2: SGHRS, YFSETQ. CDR3 length: 14 amino acids. Written as DNA, the CDR3 is TGCGCCAGCAGCTTGGCCGATTCGAGGGAAAAACTGTTTTTT. It yields the protein CASSLADSREKLFF.